Included here is one T cell receptor (beta chain) sequence, with context. Profiled with immunoSEQ multiplex PCR; TCRdb holds only in-frame clones, not every one. The profile shows 65,000 to 95,000 clones, about 91% of them singletons. This entry is derived from a study of T cell responses to AZD1222 COVID-19 vaccine. The specimen comprised peripheral blood, sampled on day 0 of MenACWY control vaccination. The receptor comes from an adult in good health.

The CDR3 is CASSLGQGASNQPQHF. The CDR3 nucleotides are TGTGCCAGCAGCCTCGGACAGGGGGCAAGCAATCAGCCCCAGCATTTT. V is TRBV7-2 and J is TRBJ1-5; 11 bases are shared with TRBD1. V lost 5 bases and J lost 1; bases outside the gene matches: 4. CDR1 is SGHTA, CDR2 FQGNSA, per germline. The CDR3 loop spans 16 amino acids.